The 28 T cell receptor beta chains listed next were all sequenced from one sample in a study of Ad26.COV2.S vaccination and SARS-CoV-2 variants. As to treatment: some 20 received Ad26.COV2.S at low or high dose, single or two shots; five or six received placebo; per-sample allocation not given. Vaccine and placebo recipients were sampled on day 63 after the first injection. This table comes from immunoSEQ multiplex PCR, and its TCRdb copy is limited to in-frame clones, with some not included. This sample yields about 680,000 clones, of which 89% are seen a single time; about 1.5% belongs to the top ten. Material: peripheral blood, obtained in a trial of Ad26.COV2.S vaccine versus placebo. All receptors derive from a person aged 18-65 years who received the Ad26.COV2.S COVID-19 vaccine or a placebo.

The chain couples TRBV24-1 to TRBJ2-1; TRBD2 might be the D (6 bases). Trimming removed 2 bases at V and 7 bases at J, with 11 bases between. CDR3 size: 14 residues. Germline assignment: CDR1 KGHDR and CDR2 SFDVKD. CDR3 sequence reads: CATSDSGGTNEQFF. The CDR3 coding sequence is TGTGCCACCAGTGATTCTGGCGGGACTAATGAGCAGTTCTTC.

This clone occurred a few times. The chain employs TRBV7-2 and TRBJ1-2, with 7 nucleotides matching TRBD1. Germline V gene lookup returns CDR1 SGHTA and CDR2 FQGNSA. CDR3 length: 14 amino acids. The junction had 4 bases not matched to a gene; V was cut back by 1 base and J by 5 bases. The CDR3 DNA is TGTGCCAGCAGCTTAGGACAGGGCGAGTATGGCTACACCTTC. This sequence encodes CASSLGQGEYGYTF.

The chain combines TRBV28 with TRBJ1-6; 7 bases are a match to TRBD1. With V trimmed by 5 bases and J by 7 bases, 8 bases remained unmatched. The CDR3 totals 15 residues. Germline CDR1 is MDHEN and CDR2 is SYDVKM. The CDR3 sequence is CASSTRQGWNSPLHF. In DNA, the CDR3 is TGTGCCAGCAGTACGAGACAGGGATGGAATTCACCCCTCCACTTT.

V is TRBV3-1 (or the pseudogene TRBV3-2) and J is TRBJ1-5; D call uncertain. The CDR3 runs 15 residues. Trimming took 0 bases from V and 2 from J, leaving 8 bases between them. Germline CDR1 LGHDT, CDR2 YNNKEL (reference sequence). The CDR3 is CASSQDLTGNQPQHF. Written as DNA, the CDR3 is TGTGCCAGCAGCCAAGATCTCACTGGCAATCAGCCCCAGCATTTT.

This rearrangement joins TRBV3-1 (or the pseudogene TRBV3-2) to TRBJ1-5; D is uncertain. The CDR3 contains 13 residues. The germline V and J ends were trimmed by 2 bases and 9 bases, with 11 bases remaining between them. CDR1 LGHDT and CDR2 YNNKEL come from the germline V gene (reference sequence). The CDR3 spells CASSQQAALPQHF. CDR3 DNA: TGTGCCAGCAGCCAACAGGCGGCTTTGCCCCAGCATTTT.

V gene TRBV27 combines with J gene TRBJ1-1, with D unclear. The CDR3 loop spans 14 amino acids. In germline, CDR1 is MNHEY, CDR2 SMNVEV (reference sequence). The V end lost 4 bases, the J end lost 1 base, and 10 bases lay between the germline ends. The CDR3 reads CASSSPRGNTEAFF. Here the CDR3 DNA reads TGTGCCAGCAGTTCCCCACGCGGGAACACTGAAGCTTTCTTT.

The rearrangement links TRBV4-1 to TRBJ2-1; D might be TRBD2 (7 bases). The CDR3 has 16 amino acids. Per germline, CDR1 MGHRA and CDR2 YSYEKL. V shed 5 bases and J shed 0 bases, with 14 bases lying between them. CDR3 bases: TGCGCCAGCAGCTCTTTGGGGGGGGCCTCCTACAATGAGCAGTTCTTC. This translates into CASSSLGGASYNEQFF.

The chain carries TRBV19 and TRBJ2-7; 7 bases are a match to TRBD1. The CDR3 extends over 15 amino acids. The trim removed 3 bases at V and 2 bases at J, leaving 7 bases unmatched. Per germline, CDR1 LNHDA and CDR2 SQIVND (reference sequence). Here the CDR3 DNA reads TGTGCCAGTAGTATTTCGACAGGGAGCACCTACGAGCAGTACTTC. Its translation: CASSISTGSTYEQYF. Variable domain in full (rest from reference TRBV19 and TRBJ2-7): DGGITQSPKYLFRKEGQNVTLSCEQNLNHDAMYWYRQDPGQGLRLIYYSQIVNDFQKGDIAEGYSVSREKKESFPLTVTSAQKNPTAFYLCASSISTGSTYEQYFGPGTRLTVT.

The chain is built from TRBV6-5 and TRBJ1-1, with 7 bases matching TRBD1. This CDR3 has 14 residues. V was pared by 6 bases and J by 2 bases, with 6 bases of the junction left unmatched. Germline CDR1 MNHEY, CDR2 SVGAGI. In DNA form, the CDR3 reads TGTGCCAGCAGCTTACAGGGGCTAAACACTGAAGCTTTCTTT. Protein sequence: CASSLQGLNTEAFF.

The chain joins TRBV18 to TRBJ1-1; TRBD1 matches at 8 bases. CDR1 is KGHSH and CDR2 is LQKENI in the germline V gene. Trimming removed 4 bases from V and 1 base from J; junction bases left unmatched: 8. The CDR3 covers 16 residues. The CDR3 DNA sequence: TGTGCCAGCTCACTTATCGGGACAGGATGGAACACTGAAGCTTTCTTT. Protein: CASSLIGTGWNTEAFF.

This sequence joins TRBV5-4 and TRBJ1-1; TRBD1 might be the D (6 bases). The length of the CDR3 is 15 residues. Per the germline V gene, CDR1 is SGHNT and CDR2 is YYREEE (reference sequence). V dropped 0 bases and J dropped 3 bases, with 12 bases sitting between them. The DNA for the CDR3 is TGTGCCAGCAGCTTGGCTTACAGGGATTACACTGAAGCTTTCTTT. As protein: CASSLAYRDYTEAFF.

The chain joins TRBV6-4 to TRBJ1-4, with D maybe TRBD1 (5 bases). V was trimmed by 10 bases and J by 3 bases, leaving 21 bases between them. The CDR3 is made up of 16 amino acids. CDR1 is MRHNA, CDR2 SNTAGT, per germline. CDR3 sequence reads: CATSRDGASSNEKLFF. CDR3 in DNA: TGTGCCACCTCAAGGGACGGCGCCAGTTCTAATGAAAAACTGTTTTTT.

The chain employs TRBV5-8 and TRBJ2-5, with unresolved D. The germline gives CDR1 SGHTS, CDR2 YDEGEE. V was cut by 4 bases and J by 7 bases, with 5 bases left in between. The CDR3 runs 10 residues. The CDR3 nucleotides read TGTGCCAGCAGCCTCCTGACCCAGTACTTC. Translating it yields CASSLLTQYF.

The chain's CDR3 is CASSFSGGGETQYF. The CDR3 nucleotides are TGTGCCAGCAGCTTTAGCGGGGGTGGAGAGACCCAGTACTTC. This chain connects TRBV7-8 to TRBJ2-5, with 9 bases matching TRBD2. The germline gives CDR1 SGHVS, CDR2 FQNEAQ. Germline trimming cut 3 bases from V and 4 bases from J; bases unmatched to any gene: 3. CDR3 length: 14 amino acids.

CDR3 DNA: TGTGCCAGCAGCCCCCTCGGTGCGAGCACTGAAGCTTTCTTT. Translated, it gives CASSPLGASTEAFF. The chain carries TRBV3-1 (or the pseudogene TRBV3-2) and TRBJ1-1; D ambiguous. V was clipped by 4 bases and J by 4 bases, with 13 bases between them. Germline V gene sequence: CDR1 LGHDT, CDR2 YNNKEL (reference sequence). The CDR3 length is 14 residues.

J is TRBJ1-5 and V is TRBV19; 7 nucleotides line up with TRBD1. Germline V gene sequence: CDR1 LNHDA, CDR2 SQIVND (reference sequence). The V segment lost 1 base and the J segment 6 bases; nucleotides outside the gene matches: 3. There are 14 residues in the CDR3. The CDR3 region is CASSIVSGGQPQHF. The CDR3, as DNA: TGTGCCAGTAGTATAGTTTCAGGGGGTCAGCCCCAGCATTTT. Combining the CDR3 with reference TRBV19 and TRBJ1-5 gives the whole variable domain DGGITQSPKYLFRKEGQNVTLSCEQNLNHDAMYWYRQDPGQGLRLIYYSQIVNDFQKGDIAEGYSVSREKKESFPLTVTSAQKNPTAFYLCASSIVSGGQPQHFGDGTRLSIL.

The rearrangement links TRBV6-4 to TRBJ1-3; a weak D match, TRBD1 (6 bases). The CDR3 spans 11 residues. Per germline, CDR1 MRHNA and CDR2 SNTAGT. The CDR3 bases are TGTGTCCGACAGGCTGGAAACACCATATATTTT. Amino acid sequence: CVRQAGNTIYF.

The chain couples TRBV19 to TRBJ2-1, with D perhaps matching TRBD1 or TRBD2 (5 bases each). The CDR3 length is 12 residues. Trimming shortened V by 3 bases and J by 11 bases, and 11 bases separated the two germline ends. Germline V gene lookup returns CDR1 LNHDA and CDR2 SQIVND (reference sequence). CDR3 loop: CASSITGTQQFF. CDR3 in DNA: TGTGCCAGTAGTATTACCGGGACCCAGCAGTTCTTC.

In DNA, the CDR3 is TGCGCCAGCAGCCGCGGGTATGAGGGGGGCACTGAAGCTTTCTTT. Its protein product is CASSRGYEGGTEAFF. The chain joins TRBV4-3 to TRBJ1-1, with D possibly TRBD1 on 6 matching bases. Germline V CDR1 and CDR2: LGHNA, YSLEER. The CDR3 spans 15 residues. Trimming removed 4 bases at V and 4 bases at J, with 16 bases between.

The V call is TRBV30, the J call TRBJ2-6; D gene ambiguous. Trimming shortened V by 0 bases and J by 2 bases, and 8 bases separated the two germline ends. Germline CDR1 reads GTSNPN; CDR2 reads SVGIG (reference sequence). This CDR3 comprises 15 residues. In DNA form, the CDR3 reads TGTGCCTGGAGTGTCGCTCTAACTGGGGCCAACGTCCTGACTTTC. The encoded protein is CAWSVALTGANVLTF.

The J gene is TRBJ2-1, the V gene TRBV6-5, with 9 positions matching TRBD2. This CDR3 has 15 amino acids. Unmatched junction bases numbered 13, after V lost 10 bases and J lost 6 bases. Germline CDR1 reads MNHEY; CDR2 reads SVGAGI. CDR3 region: CATRASGTEGNEQFF. DNA of the CDR3: TGTGCCACCCGGGCTAGCGGGACGGAGGGCAATGAGCAGTTCTTC.

The rearrangement joins TRBV5-8 to TRBJ2-7; D is unresolved. Looked up from germline, CDR1 is SGHTS and CDR2 is YDEGEE. V was pared by 3 bases and J by 2 bases, with 18 bases between. The CDR3 has 16 amino acids. The CDR3, as DNA: TGTGCCAGCAGCTCCGCAACGTCGTCCCGGACCTACGAGCAGTACTTC. Translation: CASSSATSSRTYEQYF.

The CDR3 here is CASSLDPGQGYTF. DNA of the CDR3: TGTGCCAGCAGCTTAGATCCAGGGCAAGGCTACACCTTC. The V gene is TRBV7-8, the J gene TRBJ1-2; D might be TRBD1 (5 bases). V lost 1 base and J lost 8, with 11 bases in between. From germline, CDR1 is SGHVS and CDR2 FQNEAQ. The CDR3 spans 13 residues.

Comments on this clone: The same CDR3 can be traced to other DNA sequences in this sample. The V call is TRBV3-1 (or the pseudogene TRBV3-2), the J call TRBJ1-2; D gene ambiguous. V lost 0 bases and J lost 3, with 11 bases in between. In germline, CDR1 is LGHDT, CDR2 YNNKEL (reference sequence). CDR3 length: 15 amino acids. The CDR3 reads CASSQDRDGYYGYTF. The CDR3 coding sequence is TGTGCCAGCAGCCAAGACCGCGACGGCTACTATGGCTACACCTTC.

The V call is TRBV7-8, the J call TRBJ1-4; maybe TRBD1 (5 bases). Germline CDR1 and CDR2: SGHVS and FQNEAQ. The V and J ends lost 2 bases and 3 bases respectively, with 10 bases between them. The CDR3 loop spans 15 amino acids. The CDR3 DNA follows: TGTGCCAGCAGCTTAAACAGGCCCTCTAATGAAAAACTGTTTTTT. Translating gives CASSLNRPSNEKLFF.

This chain uses TRBV30 with TRBJ1-4, with TRBD1 as a possible D gene (5 bases). Germline loops: CDR1 GTSNPN, CDR2 SVGIG (reference sequence). This CDR3 contains 13 residues. The germline V and J ends were trimmed by 1 base and 3 bases, with 6 bases remaining between them. The CDR3 spells CAWSAGANEKLFF. The DNA of the CDR3 is TGTGCCTGGAGTGCGGGGGCTAATGAAAAACTGTTTTTT.

V and J are TRBV5-5 and TRBJ2-3; 7 bases align to TRBD2. CDR1 and CDR2 (germline): SGHKS, YYEKEE (reference sequence). This CDR3 has 16 residues. Trimming took 4 bases from V and 1 from J; bases not matched to a gene: 9. As DNA, the CDR3 is TGTGCCAGCAGCCCCAATCGGGCGGGGGGCACAGATACGCAGTATTTT. It codes for CASSPNRAGGTDTQYF.

CDR3 nucleotide sequence: TGTGCCAGCAGCACCTCAAGCGGTGGCTACACCTTC. It codes for CASSTSSGGYTF. The chain combines TRBV7-2 with TRBJ1-2; D gene unclear. Trimming took off 5 bases at V and 7 bases at J, with 11 bases between the two ends. Germline CDR1 reads SGHTA; CDR2 reads FQGNSA. This CDR3 contains 12 residues.